What follows is one T cell receptor beta chain and its context. Its antigen is as yet unknown. From germline, CDR1 is SQVTM and CDR2 ANQGSEA. The CDR3 is 10 amino acids. The entry originates in a study of OX40 agonist ivuxolimab in advanced cancers. On the study more broadly: Subjects had a mean age of approximately 60 years, with a range of roughly 23 to 79; roughly 83% were male. Prior checkpoint blockade (anti-PD-1, anti-PD-L1 or anti-CTLA-4) was permitted; approximately 41% had it.

Some clones are missing from TCRdb's copy, which holds only in-frame ones; the method was immunoSEQ multiplex PCR. The profile covers about 62,000 clones, with around 80% appearing a single time and 2% to 3% taken by the ten largest. Findings and caveats of the study: More expanded clones were seen, on average, in CD8+ T cells than in CD4+.

Sequenced here: CD4+ or CD8+ T cells sorted from blood, sampled in a trial of the OX40 agonist ivuxolimab. The receptor's source is an adult with an advanced solid tumor such as melanoma, head and neck, liver or kidney cancer. J is TRBJ1-2 and V is TRBV29-1; the D is unclear. The CDR3 spells CCARDTGYTF. The CDR3 DNA reads as TGCTGTGCAAGGGATACTGGCTACACCTTC. Supplemented by reference TRBV29-1 and TRBJ1-2, the full variable domain reads SAVISQKPSRDICQRGTSLTIQCQVDSQVTMMFWYRQQPGQSLTLIATANQGSEATYESGFVIDKFPISRPNLTFSTLTVSNMSPEDSSIYLCCARDTGYTFGSGTRLTVV.